This T cell receptor beta chain is from a study of early T cells in non-severe SARS-CoV-2 infection. As for the study in general: Whole-blood bulk RNA, unsorted, was sequenced, and chains were unpaired.

Study-wide points: Private and CD4 specificities were missed by VDJdb matching, skewed to anti-spike CD8.

The V gene's germline CDR1 is MGHDK and CDR2 SYGVNS. V lost 6 bases to trimming and J lost 5 bases, with 16 bases between them. CDR3 length: 14 amino acids. TCRdb independently ran MiXCR on the 5' RACE reads; one entry per CDR3 protein. The sample includes roughly 50,000 distinct CDR3 sequences, roughly 8.2% of them seen just once. This clonotype was recorded many times. No antigen is known for it. The chain uses TRBV25-1 and TRBJ2-5, with TRBD2 as a possible D gene (6 bases). Here the sequenced sample was whole blood, taken at baseline. The receptor was derived from an adult who was a healthcare worker with PCR-confirmed SARS-CoV-2 infection or an uninfected control (not recorded which). The CDR3 coding sequence is TGTGCCAGCAGGGAACCGGGGGTGTGGGAGACCCAGTACTTC. Translating gives CASREPGVWETQYF.